This TCR beta chain was observed in a study of T cell clones after liver transplantation. For the study at large: In this trial, immunosuppression withdrawal was attempted within 2 years of liver transplant. HCV positivity affected three of eight recipients; the rest lacked autoimmune or viral indications. Study-level findings and limits: Donor-reactive sequences fell more than third party-reactive ones, suggesting partial deletion. In 5 of 8 subjects, circulating graft-donor-reactive CD4 TCRbeta sequences fell significantly after transplant.

In the case of this clone: Antigen specificity is unknown.

Assay: immunoSEQ multiplex PCR; the TCRdb copy retains only in-frame clones and omits some. The sample has some 120,000 clones, 90% seen once. The input for sequencing was CD4+ T cells from blood, taken 12 months after liver transplant. The source is a human patient who received a liver transplant. The graft donor may have given rise to some T cells.

CDR3 sequence (DNA): TGTGCCAGCAGCTTAGAGGCGGGAGGCACCTACAATGAGCAGTTCTTC. It codes for CASSLEAGGTYNEQFF. The genes are TRBV7-2 and TRBJ2-1; TRBD2 agrees at 8 bases. Germline V gene sequence: CDR1 SGHTA, CDR2 FQGNSA. The CDR3 is made up of 16 amino acids. The V and J ends lost 1 base and 2 bases, in that order; junction bases with no gene match: 4.